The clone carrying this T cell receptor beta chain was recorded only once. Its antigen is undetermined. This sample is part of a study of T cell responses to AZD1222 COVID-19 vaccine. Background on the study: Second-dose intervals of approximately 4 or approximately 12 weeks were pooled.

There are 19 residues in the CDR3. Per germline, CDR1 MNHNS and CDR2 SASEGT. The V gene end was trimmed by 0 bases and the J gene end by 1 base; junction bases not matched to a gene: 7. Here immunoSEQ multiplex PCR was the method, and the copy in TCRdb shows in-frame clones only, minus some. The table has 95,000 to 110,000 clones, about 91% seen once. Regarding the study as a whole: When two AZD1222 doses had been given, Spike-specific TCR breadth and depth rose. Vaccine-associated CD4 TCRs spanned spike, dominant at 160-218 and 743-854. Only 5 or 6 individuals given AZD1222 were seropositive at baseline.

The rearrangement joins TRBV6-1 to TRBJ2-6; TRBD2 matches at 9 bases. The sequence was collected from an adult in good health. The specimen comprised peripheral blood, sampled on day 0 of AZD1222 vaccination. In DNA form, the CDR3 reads TGTGCCAGCAGTGAAGCGTCTAGCGGGGCTACTTCTGGGGCCAACGTCCTGACTTTC. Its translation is CASSEASSGATSGANVLTF.